Listed here is a single T cell receptor (beta chain). This clone is a singleton in its sample. What this receptor recognizes is not known. No base qualities exist here, and no much larger clone lies one base off it. The sample comes from a study of T cell responses to AZD1222 COVID-19 vaccine (dated by TCRdb to about 2021). For the wider study: TCR sequencing was performed for 233 trial participants, of whom 200 to 220 were given two doses of AZD1222 and about 25 were given two doses of MenACWY control vaccine. Trial participants were enrolled by age into 18-55, 56-69 and 70-plus year subgroups, with 148, 28 and 57 TCR-sequenced participants respectively.

Explained via the paper, the time point label denotes: about 28 days (+/-7) after the second vaccine dose. Because spike-specific TCR depth and breadth did not differ between the two schedules, AZD1222 recipients who got a second dose at roughly 4 weeks were pooled with those who got a second dose at roughly 12 weeks. The vaccinee samples were drawn from two UK trials, COV001 and COV002, one of which was a single-blind randomized controlled phase 2/3 trial testing AZD1222 (ChAdOx1 nCoV-19) in healthy adults. For TCRbeta chain sequencing, PBMC samples were collected from trial participants at day 0 and at day 28 after the second dose. The CDR3 regions of human TCRbeta chains were analyzed by immunosequencing. On the authors' methods: Repertoire TCRs were checked for matches against a reference library of SARS-CoV-2-specific TCRs that had been generated using the MIRA antigen-specificity platform. Breadth was defined as the fraction of unique TCRs that were SARS-CoV-2-associated, and depth was defined as the fraction of total T cells that were SARS-CoV-2-associated. Using the MIRA data, each spike-specific TCR was assigned both to the spike region to which the TCR was reactive and to a CD4 or CD8 class. Log10-transformed breadth and depth values were compared by one-way ANOVA with Sidak's multiple comparisons tests. TCRdb carries this immuneACCESS record with in-frame sequences only. Its versions omit some clonotypes, under half of them owing to an unresolved V gene in the studies checked, with the rest unexplained. The D gene and trimming were derived from the DNA, and the V and J assignments and clone size from that table. Present in this sample are 250,000 to 300,000 clones, 90% to 95% of which were seen just once. The ten biggest clones cover roughly 0.5% of the sample.

The CDR3, cysteine through phenylalanine, is 14 amino acids long. The kept DNA is CDR3 alone, 42 bases in frame from the first base. V is clipped by 4 bases and J by 8 bases, and the sequence between their germline boundaries is 14 bases long. According to the germline V gene, CDR1 reads SGHAT and CDR2 reads FQNNGV. The full study reports these points: Spike-specific TCR breadth and depth rose significantly after two AZD1222 doses compared with day 0 and with MenACWY recipients. Epitopes outside the regions mutated in the B.1.351 and B.1.1.7 variants were reportedly recognized by nearly half of the unique spike-specific TCRs. The 56-69-year group was small, and its depth increase did not reach significance, likely because of low power. No day 14 peak-response samples were available, so repertoires were characterized only after the peak T cell response. The vaccine-associated CD4 TCRs covered the entire spike protein, and the dominant responses fell in regions 160-218 and 743-854. Conclusions about previously exposed vaccinees are limited because only 5 or 6 AZD1222 recipients were SARS-CoV-2 seropositive at baseline. Participants were mostly white British, with more females than males. The authors suggested clonal diversity may have been underestimated.

Sequences were derived from peripheral blood, sampled 28 days after the second AZD1222 dose. The sequence is built from TRBV11-2 and TRBJ1-4; TRBD1 is perhaps the D gene, given 6 matching bases. The source of this sequence is an adult who received the AZD1222 COVID-19 vaccine. The base sequence is TGTGCCAGCAGCTCGGGACAACCCCCCGAAAAACTGTTTTTT. Its coded protein is CASSSGQPPEKLFF.